This T cell receptor (beta chain) was profiled in a study of blood T cells in healthy people across ages. Germline V gene data show CDR1 as SGDLS and CDR2 as YYNGEE. CDR3 length: 16 residues. The V end lost 2 bases, the J end lost 0 bases, and 14 bases lay between the germline ends. Through a sample-barcoded 5' primer and a J-beta primer mix, a second PCR was run for roughly 6 to 11 cycles. TCRdb re-derived calls from the 5' RACE reads in MiXCR, one entry per CDR3 protein. The sample contains hundreds of thousands of distinct CDR3 sequences, 40% to 55% of which appear only once. Sequenced input: blood. The chain recombines TRBV9 with TRBJ1-2; weak D call: TRBD1 (6 bases). The receptor comes from a man at least 80 years old in good health. The CDR3 bases are TGTGCCAGCAGCGTTACCGGGACACCAGCTAACTATGGCTACACCTTC. As protein: CASSVTGTPANYGYTF.